This TCR beta chain stems from a study of CD8+CD57+ T cells in acquired aplastic anemia. As for the study in general: There were 10 million or so reads, on average, for CD4+ cells from healthy donors.

Details on this clonotype: What it binds is not known.

For CDR3 and TCR beta VDJ profiling, genomic DNA was the template used. TCRdb redid the calling of the reads with MiXCR, one entry per CDR3 protein. The sample carries about 100,000 distinct CDR3 sequences, approximately 48% recorded once. This CDR3 has 12 residues. Germline V gene lookup returns CDR1 ENHRY and CDR2 SYGVKD. Trimming removed 10 bases at V and 4 bases at J, with 12 bases between. Study-wide results and limits: Patients and controls were found to share some 30 CD8+ CDR3 sequences. The CD8+ Simpson's diversity of patients and controls was not significantly different.

Material: sorted CD4+, CD8+, or CD8+CD57+ T cells (not recorded which) from PBMCs. The V gene is TRBV10-3, the J gene TRBJ2-3; no definite D call. The receptor comes from a human donor in good health, serving as a control. In DNA form, the CDR3 reads TGTGCCAGCACCCGGAGCTCAGATACGCAGTATTTT. It is translated as CASTRSSDTQYF.